This TCR beta chain is from a study of T cells after yellow fever vaccination. TCRdb processed the 5' RACE reads anew with MiXCR; each CDR3 protein has one entry. The sample lists roughly 310,000 distinct CDR3 sequences, more than 8.5% occurring once. The CDR3 has 13 amino acids. Germline-derived CDR1 and CDR2 are KGHDR and SFDVKD. Trimming pared 0 bases from V and 8 bases from J, leaving 9 bases between. In this sample, this clonotype turned up a few times. V gene TRBV24-1 combines with J gene TRBJ1-2; unclear D gene. The sample consisted of PBMCs, taken on the day of the first yellow fever vaccination. This clonotype was sampled from a young man who received the YFV17D yellow fever vaccine. The CDR3 region is CATSDLGWAGYTF. In nucleotides, the CDR3 is TGTGCCACCAGTGATTTGGGCTGGGCGGGCTACACCTTC.